This TCR beta chain was sequenced for a study of PD-L1 blockade in urothelial cancer. About the study: Analyses were performed on blood at 3 weeks after treatment start (the second dose) and at 6 weeks.

Sequencing was performed with immunoSEQ multiplex PCR; in TCRdb, only in-frame clones are kept and a portion is missing. Of about 40,000 clones detected, 75% to 90% appear once; the ten largest clones hold roughly 24%. The germline V gene encodes CDR1 MDHEN and CDR2 SYDVKM. The CDR3 spans 15 residues. V lost 5 bases to trimming and J lost 7 bases; unmatched junction nucleotides: 11. Time point defined: peripheral blood 6 weeks after treatment start. Source: PBMCs, taken around atezolizumab (anti-PD-L1) treatment. The sequence derives from a man between 60 and 70 years old with urothelial cancer. The V and J genes are TRBV28 and TRBJ2-7; TRBD1 agrees at 10 bases. In DNA, the CDR3 is TGTGCCAGCAGTCCAACCGGGACAGGGGTTTCAGAGCAGTACTTC. It is translated as CASSPTGTGVSEQYF. Full variable domain (rest looked up from reference TRBV28 and TRBJ2-7): DVKVTQSSRYLVKRTGEKVFLECVQDMDHENMFWYRQDPGLGLRLIYFSYDVKMKEKGDIPEGYSVSREKKERFSLILESASTNQTSMYLCASSPTGTGVSEQYFGPGTRLTVT.